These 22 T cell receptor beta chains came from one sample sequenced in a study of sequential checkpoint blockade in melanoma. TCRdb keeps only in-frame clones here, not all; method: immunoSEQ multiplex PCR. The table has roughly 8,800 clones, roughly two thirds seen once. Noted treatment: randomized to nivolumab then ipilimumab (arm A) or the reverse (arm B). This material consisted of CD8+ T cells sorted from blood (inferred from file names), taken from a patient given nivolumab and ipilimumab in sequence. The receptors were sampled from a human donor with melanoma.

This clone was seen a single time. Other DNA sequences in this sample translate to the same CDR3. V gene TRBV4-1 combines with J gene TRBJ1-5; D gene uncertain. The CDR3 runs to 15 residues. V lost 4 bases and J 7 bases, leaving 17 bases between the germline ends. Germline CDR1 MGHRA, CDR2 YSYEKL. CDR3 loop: CASSPGAGVDQPQHF. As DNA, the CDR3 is TGCGCCAGCAGCCCAGGAGCGGGAGTAGACCAGCCCCAGCATTTT.

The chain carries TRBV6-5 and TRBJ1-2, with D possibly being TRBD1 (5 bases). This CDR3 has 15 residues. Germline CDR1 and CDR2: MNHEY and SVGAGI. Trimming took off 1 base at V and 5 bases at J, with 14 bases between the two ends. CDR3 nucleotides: TGTGCCAGCAGTTACTTAGGAACAGGAACTTATGGCTACACCTTC. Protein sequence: CASSYLGTGTYGYTF.

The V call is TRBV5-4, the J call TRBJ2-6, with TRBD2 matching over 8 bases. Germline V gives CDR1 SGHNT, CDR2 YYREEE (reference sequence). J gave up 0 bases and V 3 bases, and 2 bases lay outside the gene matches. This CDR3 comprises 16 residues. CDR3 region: CASSWAGGSGANVLTF. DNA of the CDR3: TGTGCCAGCAGCTGGGCGGGAGGCTCTGGGGCCAACGTCCTGACTTTC.

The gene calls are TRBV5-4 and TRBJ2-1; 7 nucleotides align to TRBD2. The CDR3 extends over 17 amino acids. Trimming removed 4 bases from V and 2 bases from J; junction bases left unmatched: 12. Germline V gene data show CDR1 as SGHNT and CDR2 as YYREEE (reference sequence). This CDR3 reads CASSPEPGLLTYNEQFF. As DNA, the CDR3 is TGTGCCAGCAGCCCAGAACCGGGACTACTGACCTACAATGAGCAGTTCTTC.

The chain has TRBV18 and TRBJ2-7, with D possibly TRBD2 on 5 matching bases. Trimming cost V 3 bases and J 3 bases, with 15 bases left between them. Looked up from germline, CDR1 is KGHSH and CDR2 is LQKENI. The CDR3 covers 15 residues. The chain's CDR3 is CASSPHRDTYYEQYF. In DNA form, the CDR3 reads TGTGCCAGCTCACCGCACCGGGATACCTACTACGAGCAGTACTTC.

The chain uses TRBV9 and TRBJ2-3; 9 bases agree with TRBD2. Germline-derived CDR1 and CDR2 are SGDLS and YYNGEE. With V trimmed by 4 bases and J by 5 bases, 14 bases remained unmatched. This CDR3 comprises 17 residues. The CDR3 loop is CASSPLSAGGRRDTQYF. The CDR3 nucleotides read TGTGCCAGCAGCCCCCTATCGGCGGGGGGGCGGAGAGATACGCAGTATTTT.

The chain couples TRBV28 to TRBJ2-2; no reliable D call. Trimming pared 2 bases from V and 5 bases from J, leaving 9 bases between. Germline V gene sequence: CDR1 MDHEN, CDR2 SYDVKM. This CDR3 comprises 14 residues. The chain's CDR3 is CASSLTGSTGELFF. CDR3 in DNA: TGTGCCAGCAGTTTAACGGGTAGTACCGGGGAGCTGTTTTTT.

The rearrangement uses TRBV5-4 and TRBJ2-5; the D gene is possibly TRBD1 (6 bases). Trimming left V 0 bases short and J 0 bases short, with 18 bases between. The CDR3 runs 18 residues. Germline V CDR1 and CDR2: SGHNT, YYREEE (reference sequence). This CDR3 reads CASSLGGGGHSYQETQYF. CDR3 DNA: TGTGCCAGCAGCTTGGGGGGTGGGGGACACTCGTACCAAGAGACCCAGTACTTC.

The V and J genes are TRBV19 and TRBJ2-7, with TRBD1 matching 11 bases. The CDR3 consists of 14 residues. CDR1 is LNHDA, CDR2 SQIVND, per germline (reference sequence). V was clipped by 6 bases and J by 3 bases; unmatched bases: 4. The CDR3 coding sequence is TGTGCCAGTAGCCCGGGACAGGGGGTCTACGAGCAGTACTTC. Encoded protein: CASSPGQGVYEQYF.

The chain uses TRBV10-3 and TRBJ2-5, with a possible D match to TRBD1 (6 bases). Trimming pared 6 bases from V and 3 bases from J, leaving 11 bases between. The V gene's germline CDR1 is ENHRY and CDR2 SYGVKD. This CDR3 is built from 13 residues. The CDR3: CAISLNREETQYF. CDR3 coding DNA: TGTGCCATCAGCCTGAACAGGGAAGAGACCCAGTACTTC.

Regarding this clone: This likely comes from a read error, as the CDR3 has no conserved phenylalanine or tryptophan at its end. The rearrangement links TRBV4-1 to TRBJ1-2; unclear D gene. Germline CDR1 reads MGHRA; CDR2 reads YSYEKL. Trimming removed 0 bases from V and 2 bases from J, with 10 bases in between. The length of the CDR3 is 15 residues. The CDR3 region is CASSQDPTGNYGYTY. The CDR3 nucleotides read TGCGCCAGCAGCCAAGATCCGACGGGAAACTATGGCTACACCTAC.

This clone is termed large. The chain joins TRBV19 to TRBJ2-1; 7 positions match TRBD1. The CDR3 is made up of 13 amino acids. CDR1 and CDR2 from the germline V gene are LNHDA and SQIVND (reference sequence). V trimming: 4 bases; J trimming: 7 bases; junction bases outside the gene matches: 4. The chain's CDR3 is CASSTTGWNEQFF. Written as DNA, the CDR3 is TGTGCCAGTAGTACGACAGGGTGGAATGAGCAGTTCTTC.

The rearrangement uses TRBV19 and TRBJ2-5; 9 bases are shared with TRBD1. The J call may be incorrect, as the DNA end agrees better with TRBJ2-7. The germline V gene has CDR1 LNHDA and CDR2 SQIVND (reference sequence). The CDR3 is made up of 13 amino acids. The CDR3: CASSPGTGYEQYF. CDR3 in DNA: TGTGCCAGTAGTCCCGGGACAGGGTACGAGCAGTACTTC.

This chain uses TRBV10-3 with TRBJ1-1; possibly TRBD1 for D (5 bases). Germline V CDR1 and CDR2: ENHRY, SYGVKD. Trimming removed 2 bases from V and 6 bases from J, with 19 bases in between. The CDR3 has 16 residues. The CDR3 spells CAISEGIGSGRPEAFF. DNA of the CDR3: TGTGCCATCAGTGAGGGGATCGGATCAGGGAGGCCTGAAGCTTTCTTT.

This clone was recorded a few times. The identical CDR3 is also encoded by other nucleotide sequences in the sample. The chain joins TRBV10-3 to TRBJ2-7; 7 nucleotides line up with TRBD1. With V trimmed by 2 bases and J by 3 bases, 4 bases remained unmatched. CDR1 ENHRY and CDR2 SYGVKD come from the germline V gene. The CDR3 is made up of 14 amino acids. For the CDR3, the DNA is TGTGCCATCAGTGAGAGAGGGGACAGCTACGAGCAGTACTTC. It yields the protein CAISERGDSYEQYF.

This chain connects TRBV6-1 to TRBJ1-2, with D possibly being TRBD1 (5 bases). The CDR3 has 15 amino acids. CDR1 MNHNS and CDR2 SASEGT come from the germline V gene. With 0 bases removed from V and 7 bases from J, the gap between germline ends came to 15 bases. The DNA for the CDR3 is TGTGCCAGCAGTGAAGCGCCCGCAGGACAACTTGGCTACACCTTC. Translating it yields CASSEAPAGQLGYTF.

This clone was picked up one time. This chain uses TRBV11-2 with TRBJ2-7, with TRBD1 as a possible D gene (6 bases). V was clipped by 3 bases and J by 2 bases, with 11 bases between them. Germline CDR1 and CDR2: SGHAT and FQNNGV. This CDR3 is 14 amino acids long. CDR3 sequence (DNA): TGTGCCAGCAGCTTCGCAGGGGTTACCTACGAGCAGTACTTC. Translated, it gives CASSFAGVTYEQYF.

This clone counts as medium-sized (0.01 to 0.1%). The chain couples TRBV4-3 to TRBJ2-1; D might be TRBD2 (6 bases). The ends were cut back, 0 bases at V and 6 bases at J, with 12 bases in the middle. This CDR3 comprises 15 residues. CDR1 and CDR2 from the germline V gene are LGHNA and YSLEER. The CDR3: CASSQEGAEGNEQFF. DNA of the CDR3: TGCGCCAGCAGCCAAGAAGGGGCGGAGGGCAATGAGCAGTTCTTC.

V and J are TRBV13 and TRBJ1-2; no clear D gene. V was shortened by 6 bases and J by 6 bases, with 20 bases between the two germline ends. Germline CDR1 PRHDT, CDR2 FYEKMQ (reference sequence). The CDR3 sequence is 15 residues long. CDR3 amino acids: CASSLFPPGKDGYTF. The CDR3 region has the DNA TGTGCCAGCAGTTTATTCCCCCCCGGGAAGGATGGCTACACCTTC.

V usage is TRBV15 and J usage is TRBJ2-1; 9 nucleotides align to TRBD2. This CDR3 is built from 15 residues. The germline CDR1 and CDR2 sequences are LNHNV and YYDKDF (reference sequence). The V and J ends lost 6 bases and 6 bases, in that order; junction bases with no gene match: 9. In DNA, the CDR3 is TGTGCCACCAGTTTAGCGGGAGAAGCGAGCAATGAGCAGTTCTTC. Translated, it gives CATSLAGEASNEQFF.

DNA of the CDR3: TGTGCCAGCAGCCAAGGGCCCCTCTCAGGGTACCATAATGAAAAACTGTTTTTT. Translation gives CASSQGPLSGYHNEKLFF. The J gene is TRBJ1-4, the V gene TRBV4-2, with D perhaps matching TRBD1 (5 bases). Germline CDR1 reads LGHNA; CDR2 reads YNFKEQ. The CDR3 totals 18 residues. V was trimmed by 1 base and J by 4 bases, leaving 19 bases between them.

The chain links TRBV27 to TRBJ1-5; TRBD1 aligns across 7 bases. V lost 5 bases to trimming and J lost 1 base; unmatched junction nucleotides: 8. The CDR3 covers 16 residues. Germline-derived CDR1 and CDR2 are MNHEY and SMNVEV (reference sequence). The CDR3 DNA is TGTGCCAGCAGTCCCCTGACAGGGTACAGCAATCAGCCCCAGCATTTT. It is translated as CASSPLTGYSNQPQHF.